The 5 T cell receptor beta chains listed next were all sequenced from one sample in a study of T cell responses to AZD1222 COVID-19 vaccine. Profiled with immunoSEQ multiplex PCR; TCRdb holds only in-frame clones, not every one. Of about 100,000 clones in the sample, more than 90% were seen once. Here the sequenced sample was peripheral blood, taken on day 0 of AZD1222 vaccination. These receptors all stem from an adult in good health.

This chain links TRBV7-3 with TRBJ2-2; D possibly corresponds to TRBD1 (6 bases). The CDR3 is 15 residues long. Germline CDR1 and CDR2: SGHTA and FQGTGA. Trimming removed 4 bases from V and 2 bases from J, with 11 bases in between. The CDR3 is CASSSGQTNTGELFF. In DNA form, the CDR3 reads TGTGCCAGCAGCTCTGGACAGACCAACACCGGGGAGCTGTTTTTT.

The V gene is TRBV5-1, the J gene TRBJ2-1; D remains unclear. The length of the CDR3 is 15 residues. Germline V gene lookup returns CDR1 SGHRS and CDR2 YFSETQ. V was cut by 2 bases and J by 2 bases, with 11 bases left in between. This CDR3 is CASSFNSGTYNEQFF. CDR3 DNA sequence: TGCGCCAGCAGCTTTAATTCAGGTACCTACAATGAGCAGTTCTTC.

CDR3 in amino acids: CASSNDRGLGYTF. In nucleotides, the CDR3 is TGTGCCAGCAGTAATGACAGGGGGCTCGGCTACACCTTC. V gene TRBV12-3 or TRBV12-4 combines with J gene TRBJ1-2; 10 nucleotides align to TRBD1. This CDR3 has 13 residues. V lost 5 bases, J lost 8 bases, and 5 bases stayed unmatched.

This rearrangement joins TRBV11-2 to TRBJ2-7; tentatively, D is TRBD2 (5 bases). Germline loops: CDR1 SGHAT, CDR2 FQNNGV. The CDR3 is made up of 13 amino acids. V lost 1 base, J lost 6 bases, and 10 bases lay in between. CDR3 nucleotide sequence: TGTGCCAGCAGCTTAGCTGGAGGATGCGAGCAGTACTTC. This encodes CASSLAGGCEQYF.

The chain combines TRBV7-8 with TRBJ1-1; no definite D call. V was shortened by 0 bases and J by 5 bases, with 16 bases between the two germline ends. This CDR3 is 16 amino acids long. CDR1 and CDR2 (germline): SGHVS, FQNEAQ. The chain's CDR3 is CASSLASVNIGTEAFF. DNA of the CDR3: TGTGCCAGCAGCTTAGCGTCTGTCAACATCGGGACTGAAGCTTTCTTT. Full variable domain (rest looked up from reference TRBV7-8 and TRBJ1-1): GAGVSQSPRYKVAKRGQDVALRCDPISGHVSLFWYQQALGQGPEFLTYFQNEAQLDKSGLPSDRFFAERPEGSVSTLKIQRTQQEDSAVYLCASSLASVNIGTEAFFGQGTRLTVV.